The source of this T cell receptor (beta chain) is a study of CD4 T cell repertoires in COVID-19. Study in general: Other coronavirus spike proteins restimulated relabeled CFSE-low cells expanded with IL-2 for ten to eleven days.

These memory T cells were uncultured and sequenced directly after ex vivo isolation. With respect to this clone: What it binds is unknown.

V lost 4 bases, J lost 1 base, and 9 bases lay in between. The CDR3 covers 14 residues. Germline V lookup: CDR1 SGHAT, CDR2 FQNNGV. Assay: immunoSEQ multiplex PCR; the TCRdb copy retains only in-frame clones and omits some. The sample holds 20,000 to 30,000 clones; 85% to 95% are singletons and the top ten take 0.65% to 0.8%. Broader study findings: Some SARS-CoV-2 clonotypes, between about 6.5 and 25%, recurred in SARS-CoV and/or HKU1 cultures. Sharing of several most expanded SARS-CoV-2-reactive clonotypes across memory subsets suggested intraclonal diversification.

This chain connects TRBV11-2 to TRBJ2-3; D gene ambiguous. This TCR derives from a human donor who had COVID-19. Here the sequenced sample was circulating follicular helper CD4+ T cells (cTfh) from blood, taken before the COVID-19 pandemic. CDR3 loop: CASSSRVGTDTQYF. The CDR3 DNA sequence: TGTGCCAGCAGCTCCCGGGTGGGCACAGATACGCAGTATTTT.